The clone carrying this T cell receptor (beta chain) was recorded many times. Its target is unknown. This record comes from a study of T cells in Graves' hyperthyroidism and ophthalmopathy. Study-level points and caveats: The model predicted ophthalmopathy a median around six months before onset.

Template material for amplifying TCR beta CDR3 regions consisted of RNA transcripts. First-round RT-PCR of the TCR CDR3 relied on the HTBI primer set. Via MiXCR, TCRdb re-called the multiplex PCR reads, giving one row per CDR3 protein. The table has a few hundred thousand distinct CDR3 sequences, about 14% seen once. This CDR3 region has 18 residues. V was pared by 2 bases and J by 2 bases, with 17 bases of the junction left unmatched. Germline assignment: CDR1 DFQATT and CDR2 SNEGSKA (reference sequence). Sequences were obtained from blood. The V and J genes are TRBV20-1 and TRBJ2-5, with TRBD2 matching 7 bases. This clonotype was obtained from a woman aged 30 to 39 with Graves' ophthalmopathy. CDR3: CSARQSSLGGEPQETQYF. In DNA form, the CDR3 reads TGCAGTGCTAGACAGAGCTCTCTTGGGGGGGAACCTCAAGAGACCCAGTACTTC.